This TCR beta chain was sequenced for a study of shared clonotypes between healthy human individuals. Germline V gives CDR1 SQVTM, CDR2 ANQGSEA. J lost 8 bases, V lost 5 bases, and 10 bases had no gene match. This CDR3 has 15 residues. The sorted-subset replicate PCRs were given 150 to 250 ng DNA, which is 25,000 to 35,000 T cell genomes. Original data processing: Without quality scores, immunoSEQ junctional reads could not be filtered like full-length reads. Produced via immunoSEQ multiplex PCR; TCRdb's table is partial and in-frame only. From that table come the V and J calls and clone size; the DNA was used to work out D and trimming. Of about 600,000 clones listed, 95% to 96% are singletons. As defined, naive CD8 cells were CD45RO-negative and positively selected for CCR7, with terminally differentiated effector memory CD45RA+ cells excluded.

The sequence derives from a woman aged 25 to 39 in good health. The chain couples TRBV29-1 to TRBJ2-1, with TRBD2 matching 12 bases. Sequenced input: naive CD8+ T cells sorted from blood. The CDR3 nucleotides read TGCAGCGTTTCCCCTAGCGGGAGGGCCTTAGATGAGCAGTTCTTC. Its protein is CSVSPSGRALDEQFF.